The clone carrying this T cell receptor (beta chain) appeared a single time. The data derive from a study of identifying expanded T cells in peripheral blood. No infections or other immune events were documented during collection. Libraries were prepared by immunoSEQ multiplex PCR; TCRdb keeps only in-frame clonotypes and omits some of them. Of more than 70,000 clones in the sample, approximately 86% were seen once. This TCR came from a person between 18 and 75 years old in good health. What was sequenced was blood.

This chain's CDR3 is CASSPDGEPRNEQFF. CDR3 DNA: TGTGCCAGCTCACCAGATGGGGAGCCTCGGAATGAGCAGTTCTTC. The genes are TRBV18 and TRBJ2-1; D possibly corresponds to TRBD2 (5 bases). V lost 2 bases to trimming and J lost 7 bases, with 15 bases between them. The CDR3 is 15 amino acids. The germline gives CDR1 KGHSH, CDR2 LQKENI.